These 29 T cell receptor beta chains were all obtained from the same sample, sequenced in a study of glioma-infiltrating T cells. TCR alpha and beta CDR3 regions were amplified from RNA using iRepertoire nested multiplex PCR. TCRdb redid the calling of the multiplex PCR reads with MiXCR, one entry per CDR3 protein. Of approximately 100,000 distinct CDR3 sequences listed, 29% are singletons. Material: glioma tissue, nonneoplastic brain tissue, or PBMCs (not recorded which). Receptors originate from a human donor with low-grade glioma or glioblastoma, undergoing nonglioma brain surgery, or in good health (not recorded which).

To note about this clonotype: A much larger clone sits a single nucleotide away, making a read error possible. The genes are TRBV7-2 and TRBJ2-5; no clear D. Germline CDR1 reads SGHTA; CDR2 reads FQGNSA. This CDR3 is 12 amino acids long. DNA of the CDR3: TGTGCCAGAAGCTTTCCCCAGGAGACCCAGTACTTC. Amino acid sequence: CARSFPQETQYF.

Comments on this clonotype: A much larger clonotype is one base distant, so this may be a read error. CDR3 DNA: TGTGCCAGCTCACCCGGACAGGGGGCGCGGGGCAGTGAAGCTTTCTTT. It translates to CASSPGQGARGSEAFF. This chain connects TRBV18 to TRBJ1-1; 11 nucleotides agree with TRBD1. Germline-derived CDR1 and CDR2 are KGHSH and LQKENI. There are 16 residues in the CDR3. Trimming cost V 3 bases and J 7 bases; bases outside gene matches: 10.

Concerning this clonotype itself: Possible read error: a much larger clone is one base away. The chain combines TRBV7-9 with TRBJ1-1; D gene uncertain. This CDR3 is 13 amino acids long. The germline V and J ends were trimmed by 3 bases and 3 bases, with 8 bases remaining between them. CDR1 and CDR2 (germline): SEHNR, FQNEAQ (reference sequence). CDR3 in amino acids: CASSFLLDTEAFF. CDR3 DNA: TGTGCCAGCAGCTTCCTCCTGGACACTGAAGCTTTCTTT. Drawing the rest from reference TRBV7-9 and TRBJ1-1, the complete variable domain is DTGVSQNPRHKITKRGQNVTFRCDPISEHNRLYWYRQTLGQGPEFLTYFQNEAQLEKSRLLSDRFSAERPKGSFSTLEIQRTEQGDSAMYLCASSFLLDTEAFFGQGTRLTVV.

This chain links TRBV5-4 with TRBJ2-3; D might be TRBD2 (5 bases). Germline V lookup: CDR1 SGHNT, CDR2 YYREEE (reference sequence). Trimming took off 4 bases at V and 1 base at J, with 16 bases between the two ends. CDR3 length equals 16 residues. The CDR3 is CASSPNSGSGTDTQYF. The CDR3 DNA follows: TGTGCCAGCAGCCCAAATAGTGGTAGCGGCACAGATACGCAGTATTTT.

This chain links TRBV24-1 with TRBJ2-5; D is ambiguous. V was shortened by 3 bases and J by 4 bases, with 8 bases between the two germline ends. This CDR3 contains 13 residues. CDR1 KGHDR and CDR2 SFDVKD come from the germline V gene. The CDR3: CATSDGNSETQYF. The CDR3 DNA sequence: TGTGCCACCAGTGATGGCAATTCAGAGACCCAGTACTTC.

This clonotype was detected only a few times. The V and J genes are TRBV6-1 and TRBJ2-7; D remains unclear. Germline CDR1 reads MNHNS; CDR2 reads SASEGT. V shed 7 bases and J shed 1 base, with 11 bases lying between them. This CDR3 has 13 amino acids. DNA of the CDR3: TGTGCCAGCACCACCGGATTTTCCTACGAGCAGTACTTC. This codes for CASTTGFSYEQYF.

This clonotype showed up many times. V gene TRBV28 combines with J gene TRBJ1-3; D uncertain. V was cut by 5 bases and J by 6 bases, with 5 bases left in between. Looked up from germline, CDR1 is MDHEN and CDR2 is SYDVKM. There are 11 residues in the CDR3. CDR3 sequence reads: CASSIPNTIYF. The CDR3 DNA reads as TGTGCCAGCAGTATCCCAAACACCATATATTTT.

As concerns this clonotype: At one boundary the junction diverges from the germline segment, which might be a read error. The chain carries TRBV6-1 and TRBJ1-3, with 7 bases that match TRBD1. The CDR3 spans 15 residues. The germline V gene has CDR1 MNHNS and CDR2 SASEGT. The CDR3, as DNA: TGTGCCAGAGGGACAGCCCGAGGCTCTAGAAACACCATATATTTT. It encodes CARGTARGSRNTIYF.

Note on this clonotype: A single base separates this from a much larger clone, so it may be a read error. The chain uses TRBV11-2 and TRBJ2-5; D gene unclear. V was trimmed by 3 bases and J by 8 bases, leaving 7 bases between them. Germline-derived CDR1 and CDR2 are SGHAT and FQNNGV. The CDR3 loop spans 11 amino acids. This CDR3 reads CASSFMNTQYF. As DNA, the CDR3 is TGTGCCAGCAGCTTCATGAACACCCAGTACTTC. Filled out from reference TRBV11-2 and TRBJ2-5, the complete variable domain reads EAGVAQSPRYKIIEKRQSVAFWCNPISGHATLYWYQQILGQGPKLLIQFQNNGVVDDSQLPKDRFSAERLKGVDSTLKIQPAKLEDSAVYLCASSFMNTQYFGPGTRLLVL.

In the case of this clonotype: A much larger clone differs from this one at a single base, so this may be a read error. The chain links TRBV27 to TRBJ2-7; D is perhaps TRBD1 (5 bases). In germline, CDR1 is MNHEY, CDR2 SMNVEV (reference sequence). The CDR3 covers 15 residues. CDR3 region: CTSRALPSPPDEQYF. DNA for the CDR3: TGTACCAGCAGGGCCCTTCCGTCCCCTCCTGACGAGCAGTACTTC.

In its sample, this clonotype was seen a few times. This chain joins TRBV19 and TRBJ2-3, with 9 positions matching TRBD2. The CDR3 runs 14 residues. The junction had 6 bases not matched to a gene; V was cut back by 7 bases and J by 4 bases. Looked up from germline, CDR1 is LNHDA and CDR2 is SQIVND (reference sequence). CDR3 nucleotide sequence: TGTGCCAGTAAGGCTAGCGGGGACGCAGATACGCAGTATTTT. As protein: CASKASGDADTQYF. The full variable domain, its missing parts supplied by reference TRBV19 and TRBJ2-3, is DGGITQSPKYLFRKEGQNVTLSCEQNLNHDAMYWYRQDPGQGLRLIYYSQIVNDFQKGDIAEGYSVSREKKESFPLTVTSAQKNPTAFYLCASKASGDADTQYFGPGTRLTVL.

The table lists this clonotype with many counts. This rearrangement joins TRBV7-2 to TRBJ2-7; the D gene is possibly TRBD1 (6 bases). This CDR3 comprises 14 residues. V lost 5 bases and J lost 6, with 17 bases in between. Looked up from germline, CDR1 is SGHTA and CDR2 is FQGNSA. As DNA, the CDR3 is TGTGCCAGCAGCGCGAGACAGGACCTGGGCGAGCAGTACTTC. Translation gives CASSARQDLGEQYF.

The genes are TRBV30 and TRBJ2-3; the D is unclear. V lost 3 bases and J lost 6, with 13 bases in between. Germline CDR1 reads GTSNPN; CDR2 reads SVGIG (reference sequence). CDR3 length: 13 residues. The CDR3 DNA is TGTGCCTGGAGCAAGAAGAATGGGGATACGCAGTATTTT. Its protein product is CAWSKKNGDTQYF.

A single count supports this clonotype. The chain uses TRBV7-9 and TRBJ1-5; 8 bases line up with TRBD1. This CDR3 region has 16 residues. Trimming took 1 base from V and 6 from J; bases not matched to a gene: 8. Germline CDR1 and CDR2: SEHNR and FQNEAQ (reference sequence). CDR3 sequence reads: CASSLVDTGGRQPQHF. The CDR3, as DNA: TGTGCCAGCAGCTTAGTAGACACAGGGGGTCGTCAGCCCCAGCATTTT.

The V gene is TRBV7-2, the J gene TRBJ1-5, with TRBD1 matching over 10 bases. The CDR3 is 16 residues long. V dropped 5 bases and J dropped 3; count of bases not matched to a gene: 7. CDR1 is SGHTA, CDR2 FQGNSA, per germline. The CDR3 region is CASSPPGTGANQPQHF. In DNA, the CDR3 is TGTGCCAGCAGCCCCCCTGGGACAGGGGCCAATCAGCCCCAGCATTTT.

This chain uses TRBV30 with TRBJ1-2; a weak D match, TRBD1 (5 bases). Germline V gives CDR1 GTSNPN, CDR2 SVGIG (reference sequence). The CDR3 totals 12 residues. V lost 1 base and J lost 4, with 7 bases in between. The DNA of the CDR3 is TGTGCCTGGAGTGAACAGGCCTATGGCTACACCTTC. It encodes CAWSEQAYGYTF.

Remarks on this clonotype: A much bigger clone sits one base away, suggesting this may be a read error. The chain combines TRBV10-3 with TRBJ2-7; 7 nucleotides agree with TRBD1. The DNA end is a closer match to TRBJ1-2, so the J assignment may be wrong. This CDR3 region has 14 residues. The germline gives CDR1 ENHRY, CDR2 SYGVKD. CDR3 in DNA: TGTGCCGTCACTGGGACAGCCCCCCTTTATGGCTACACCTTC. Translation gives CAVTGTAPLYGYTF.

The genes are TRBV19 and TRBJ2-7; D possibly corresponds to TRBD1 (5 bases). CDR1 and CDR2 from the germline V gene are LNHDA and SQIVND (reference sequence). This CDR3 comprises 13 residues. Trimming took off 7 bases at V and 1 base at J, with 11 bases between the two ends. The CDR3 nucleotides are TGTGCCAGTAACATGGACACTTCCTACGAGCAGTACTTC. Its translation is CASNMDTSYEQYF.

This clonotype was counted many times. J is TRBJ2-3 and V is TRBV27; 8 nucleotides agree with TRBD2. CDR3 length equals 16 residues. Unmatched junction bases numbered 9, after V lost 5 bases and J lost 2 bases. The germline CDR1 and CDR2 sequences are MNHEY and SMNVEV (reference sequence). The chain's CDR3 is CASSGQGRGDTDTQYF. The CDR3 region has the DNA TGTGCCAGCAGTGGCCAAGGGCGGGGGGACACAGATACGCAGTATTTT.

This clonotype has a count of ten or more. V usage is TRBV4-3 and J usage is TRBJ2-3, with 9 bases fitting TRBD2. The CDR3 is 14 residues long. Germline values: CDR1 LGHNA, CDR2 YSLEER. After removal of 4 bases from V and 6 bases from J, the junction contained 5 bases not matched to a gene. CDR3 protein: CASSRGLAGDTQYF. The CDR3 bases are TGCGCCAGCAGCCGGGGACTAGCTGGGGATACGCAGTATTTT.

This clonotype was observed a handful of times. The rearrangement uses TRBV6-1 and TRBJ1-4; 7 nucleotides agree with TRBD1. Per germline, CDR1 MNHNS and CDR2 SASEGT. Trimming removed 4 bases from V and 8 bases from J; junction bases left unmatched: 10. CDR3 length: 15 residues. As DNA, the CDR3 is TGTGCCAGCAGTGCCCAAGGGGGCGCTTTAGAAAAACTGTTTTTT. Amino acid sequence: CASSAQGGALEKLFF.

Notes on this clonotype: Since a much larger clone is just one base distant, this may be a read error. Because it lacks the conserved phenylalanine or tryptophan at the end, this CDR3 is likely a read error. The chain is built from TRBV20-1 and TRBJ2-1, with 13 bases that match TRBD2. This CDR3 is 14 amino acids long. Germline V CDR1 and CDR2: DFQATT, SNEGSKA (reference sequence). V shed 5 bases and J 6 bases; nucleotides not matched to a gene: 4. The CDR3 loop reads CSAVLAGGLNEQFL. The CDR3 DNA reads TGCAGTGCTGTACTAGCGGGGGGGCTCAATGAGCAGTTCCTC.

A remark on this clonotype: This may stem from a read error, because a much larger clone lies one nucleotide away. This chain connects TRBV12-3 or TRBV12-4 to TRBJ2-7; 10 bases line up with TRBD2. V lost 4 bases, J lost 7 bases, and 10 bases stayed unmatched. The CDR3 loop spans 15 amino acids. The CDR3 bases are TGTGCCAGCAGTTCGGTTACTAGCGGGGTGAATGAGCAGTACTTC. It yields the protein CASSSVTSGVNEQYF.

The sample holds a few counts of this clonotype. The chain carries TRBV12-3 or TRBV12-4 and TRBJ2-7, with D perhaps given as TRBD1 or TRBD2 (6 bases each). This CDR3 is 14 amino acids long. Trimming took off 4 bases at V and 0 bases at J, with 10 bases between the two ends. DNA for the CDR3: TGTGCCAGCAGTTCGTGGGGGGCCTCCTACGAGCAGTACTTC. The encoded protein is CASSSWGASYEQYF.

This clonotype was counted a single time. One end of the junction does not line up with germline, which may come from a read error. The chain recombines TRBV4-1 with TRBJ2-3; possibly TRBD1 for D (6 bases). This CDR3 has 14 amino acids. Per the germline V gene, CDR1 is MGHRA and CDR2 is YSYEKL. Here the CDR3 DNA reads TGCGACAGCAGACCCCGGGACACTTCTTATACGCAGTATTTT. Protein sequence: CDSRPRDTSYTQYF.

Details on this clonotype: Since no conserved phenylalanine or tryptophan closes the CDR3, a read error is the likely cause. J is TRBJ2-3 and V is TRBV3-1; no firm D call. V lost 2 bases and J 9 bases, leaving 9 bases between the germline ends. Germline lookup yields CDR1 LGHDT and CDR2 YNNKEL (reference sequence). The length of the CDR3 is 12 residues. The CDR3 is CASSQLRGTQYL. The DNA of the CDR3 is TGTGCCAGCAGCCAACTTCGAGGCACGCAGTATCTT.

The chain employs TRBV7-6 and TRBJ2-1; 9 positions match TRBD2. The CDR3 consists of 16 residues. From germline, CDR1 is SGHVS and CDR2 FNYEAQ. After removal of 0 bases from V and 5 bases from J, the junction contained 5 bases not matched to a gene. The CDR3 reads CASSLAPLAGHNEQFF. The CDR3 DNA reads TGTGCCAGCAGCTTAGCGCCCCTAGCGGGGCACAATGAGCAGTTCTTC.

This clonotype was recorded at least ten times. The genes are TRBV28 and TRBJ1-1; D uncertain. Germline CDR1 reads MDHEN; CDR2 reads SYDVKM. There are 15 residues in the CDR3. V was trimmed by 1 base and J by 0 bases, leaving 9 bases between them. DNA of the CDR3: TGTGCCAGCAGTTTATTGAGGGCAGTGAACACTGAAGCTTTCTTT. This sequence encodes CASSLLRAVNTEAFF.

V is TRBV7-2 and J is TRBJ2-5; no reliable D call. The germline V gene encodes CDR1 SGHTA and CDR2 FQGNSA. This CDR3 is 15 amino acids long. The V gene lost 3 bases and the J gene lost 2 bases, with 13 bases spanning the gap. This CDR3 reads CASSFTCGVQETQYF. The DNA of the CDR3 is TGTGCCAGCAGCTTCACTTGCGGAGTTCAAGAGACCCAGTACTTC.